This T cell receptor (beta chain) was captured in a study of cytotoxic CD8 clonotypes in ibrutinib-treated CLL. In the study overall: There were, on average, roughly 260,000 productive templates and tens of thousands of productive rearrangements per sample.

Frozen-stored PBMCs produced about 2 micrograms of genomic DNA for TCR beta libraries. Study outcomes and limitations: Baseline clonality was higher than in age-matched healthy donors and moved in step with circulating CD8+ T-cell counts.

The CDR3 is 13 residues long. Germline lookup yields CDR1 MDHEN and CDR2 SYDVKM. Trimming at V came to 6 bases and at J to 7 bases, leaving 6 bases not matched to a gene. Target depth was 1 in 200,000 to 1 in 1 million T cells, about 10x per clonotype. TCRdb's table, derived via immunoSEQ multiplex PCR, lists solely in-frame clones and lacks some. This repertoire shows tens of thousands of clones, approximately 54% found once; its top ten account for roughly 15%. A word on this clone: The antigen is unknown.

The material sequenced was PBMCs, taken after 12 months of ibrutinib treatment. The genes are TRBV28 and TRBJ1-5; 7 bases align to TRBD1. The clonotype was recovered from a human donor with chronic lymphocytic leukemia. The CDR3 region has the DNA TGTGCCAGCAGGACAGGGTTGGTACAGCCCCAGCATTTT. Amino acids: CASRTGLVQPQHF.